Shown below are 4 T cell receptor beta chains from a single sample sequenced in a study of shared clonotypes between healthy human individuals. Assay: immunoSEQ multiplex PCR; the TCRdb copy retains only in-frame clones and omits some. The sample records 2 million to 3 million clones, roughly 93% being singletons. The sample taken for sequencing was naive CD4+ T cells from PBMCs. The subset is: CD45RA+ positively selected. The source of these receptors is a man aged 18 to 35 in good health. Some clones in this sample may be carry-over from other donors' samples.

The rearrangement links TRBV7-7 to TRBJ2-5; 9 nucleotides agree with TRBD1. Germline-derived CDR1 and CDR2 are SSHAT and FNYEAQ (reference sequence). Trimming took 4 bases from V and 6 from J; bases not matched to a gene: 6. The CDR3 is 14 residues long. This chain's CDR3 is CASSSGQGHKTQYF. In DNA form, the CDR3 reads TGTGCCAGCAGCTCGGGACAGGGTCACAAGACCCAGTACTTC. The whole variable domain, filled in from reference TRBV7-7 and TRBJ2-5, reads GAGVSQSPRYKVTKRGQDVTLRCDPISSHATLYWYQQALGQGPEFLTYFNYEAQPDKSGLPSDRFSAERPEGSISTLTIQRTEQRDSAMYRCASSSGQGHKTQYFGPGTRLLVL.

The chain combines TRBV7-2 with TRBJ2-7; D possibly corresponds to TRBD1 (6 bases). The CDR3 has 15 amino acids. Germline CDR1 is SGHTA and CDR2 is FQGNSA. Trimming took 6 bases from V and 0 from J, leaving 15 bases between them. In nucleotides, the CDR3 is TGTGCCAGCAGGGAAAACAGGGTTAGCTCCTACGAGCAGTACTTC. Encoded protein: CASRENRVSSYEQYF.

The CDR3 reads CSVDRDPRTVNAGELFF. The DNA of the CDR3 is TGCAGCGTTGATAGGGACCCACGGACGGTTAACGCCGGGGAGCTGTTTTTT. The rearrangement links TRBV29-1 to TRBJ2-2, with D perhaps given as TRBD1 or TRBD2 (5 bases each). Germline V gives CDR1 SQVTM, CDR2 ANQGSEA. Trimming pared 3 bases from V and 6 bases from J, leaving 23 bases between. This CDR3 is 17 amino acids long.

V is TRBV28 and J is TRBJ2-5; D may be TRBD1 (6 bases). The J call may be wrong; the DNA end is better matched by TRBJ2-7. The CDR3 loop spans 13 amino acids. Germline loops: CDR1 MDHEN, CDR2 SYDVKM. The CDR3 here is CASSLGQSYEQYF. The CDR3 nucleotides read TGTGCCAGCAGTTTAGGACAGTCCTACGAGCAGTACTTC.